The clone carrying this T cell receptor beta chain was seen only a few times. This sample is part of a study of human T cells and chemical hapten exposure. Study at large: Each patient's scalp received weekly diphenylcyclopropenone throughout the roughly 25-week study.

Germline V gives CDR1 SGHTA, CDR2 FQGNSA. The CDR3 has 14 amino acids. V shed 6 bases, J shed 1 base, and the junction held 2 bases outside the gene matches. Time point specified: patch test 3, about 24 weeks after DPC sensitization. Specified treatment: therapeutic diphenylcyclopropenone sensitization with weekly scalp DPC. Each CDR3 protein is one row after TCRdb ran MiXCR on the RACE reads. The sample shows 90,000 to 140,000 distinct CDR3 sequences, 30% to 35% of them seen only once. The rearrangement links TRBV7-2 to TRBJ2-3; 9 positions agree with TRBD2. The starting material was whole blood, obtained in connection with sensitization to the hapten diphenylcyclopropenone (DPC). This receptor was obtained from a man in his forties with alopecia areata. Some clones in this sample may be carry-over from other donors' samples. The CDR3 nucleotides read TGTGCCAGCAGGTGGACTAGCGGCACAGATACGCAGTATTTT. Protein product: CASRWTSGTDTQYF.